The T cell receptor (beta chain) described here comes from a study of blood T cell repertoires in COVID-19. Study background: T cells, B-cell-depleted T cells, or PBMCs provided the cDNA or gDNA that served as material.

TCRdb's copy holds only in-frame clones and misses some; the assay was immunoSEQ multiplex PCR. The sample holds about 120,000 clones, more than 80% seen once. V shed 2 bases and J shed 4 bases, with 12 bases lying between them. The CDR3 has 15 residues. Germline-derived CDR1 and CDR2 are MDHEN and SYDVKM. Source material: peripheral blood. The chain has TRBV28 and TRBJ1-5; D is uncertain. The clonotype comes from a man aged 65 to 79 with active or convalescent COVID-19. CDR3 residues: CASSLTSGVNQPQHF. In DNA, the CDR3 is TGTGCCAGCAGTTTAACGTCGGGAGTTAATCAGCCCCAGCATTTT.